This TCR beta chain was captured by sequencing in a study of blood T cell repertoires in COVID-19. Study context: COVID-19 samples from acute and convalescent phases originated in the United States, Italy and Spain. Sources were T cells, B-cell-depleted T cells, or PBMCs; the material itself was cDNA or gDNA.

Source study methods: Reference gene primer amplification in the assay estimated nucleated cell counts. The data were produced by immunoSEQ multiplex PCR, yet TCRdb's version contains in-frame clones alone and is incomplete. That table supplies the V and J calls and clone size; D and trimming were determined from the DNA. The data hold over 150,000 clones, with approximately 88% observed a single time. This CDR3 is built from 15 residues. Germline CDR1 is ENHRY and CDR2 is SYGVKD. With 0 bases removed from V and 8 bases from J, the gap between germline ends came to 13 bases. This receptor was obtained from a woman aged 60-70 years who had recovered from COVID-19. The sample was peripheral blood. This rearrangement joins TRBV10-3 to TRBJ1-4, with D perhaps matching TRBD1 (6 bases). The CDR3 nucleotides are TGTGCCATCAGTGAGTCTACAGGGAAGGGGGAAAAACTGTTTTTT. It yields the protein CAISESTGKGEKLFF.